This entry lists 28 T cell receptor beta chains sequenced from one sample in a study of T cell changes during pregnancy in multiple sclerosis. Clones were read by immunoSEQ multiplex PCR, and TCRdb kept only the in-frame ones, dropping some. Among tens of thousands of clones listed, approximately 92% were seen once. Material: peripheral blood, obtained in the third trimester of pregnancy. These receptors were collected from a female donor in good health, enrolled as a control in a pregnancy study.

V usage is TRBV27 and J usage is TRBJ1-6, with TRBD1 as a possible D gene (5 bases). Deletions cut 6 bases from V and 2 bases from J, with 11 bases between. This CDR3 is 15 amino acids long. Germline V gene sequence: CDR1 MNHEY, CDR2 SMNVEV (reference sequence). DNA of the CDR3: TGTGCCAGCAGGCGGGGGGGTCCCTATAATTCACCCCTCCACTTT. This encodes CASRRGGPYNSPLHF.

V and J are TRBV9 and TRBJ1-1, with 7 bases fitting TRBD1. Trimming cost V 0 bases and J 11 bases; bases outside gene matches: 10. This CDR3 comprises 14 residues. From germline, CDR1 is SGDLS and CDR2 YYNGEE. The CDR3 DNA reads as TGTGCCAGCAGCGTAGGTGGCGACAGGGAAGAGGCTTTCTTT. This encodes CASSVGGDREEAFF.

This chain uses TRBV5-4 with TRBJ2-3; 9 bases line up with TRBD2. Germline trimming cut 4 bases from V and 6 bases from J; bases unmatched to any gene: 6. The CDR3 runs to 14 residues. Germline CDR1 SGHNT, CDR2 YYREEE (reference sequence). CDR3 sequence reads: CASSPQRGADTQYF. As DNA, the CDR3 is TGTGCCAGCAGCCCGCAGCGGGGGGCGGATACGCAGTATTTT. Together with reference TRBV5-4 and TRBJ2-3, the CDR3 gives the full variable domain: ETGVTQSPTHLIKTRGQQVTLRCSSQSGHNTVSWYQQALGQGPQFIFQYYREEENGRGNFPPRFSGLQFPNYSSELNVNALELDDSALYLCASSPQRGADTQYFGPGTRLTVL.

This chain connects TRBV27 to TRBJ1-1, with unresolved D. Germline lookup yields CDR1 MNHEY and CDR2 SMNVEV (reference sequence). The CDR3 covers 15 residues. The ends were cut back, 3 bases at V and 0 bases at J, with 11 bases in the middle. The CDR3 DNA is TGTGCCAGCAGTTTCTTGAACAGCATGAACACTGAAGCTTTCTTT. It translates to CASSFLNSMNTEAFF.

The chain links TRBV15 to TRBJ2-2; D call uncertain. CDR1 LNHNV and CDR2 YYDKDF come from the germline V gene (reference sequence). Deletions cut 3 bases from V and 3 bases from J, with 5 bases between. This CDR3 spans 13 amino acids. The CDR3 region is CATSRGYTGELFF. The CDR3 DNA reads TGTGCCACCAGCAGGGGCTACACCGGGGAGCTGTTTTTT.

The chain recombines TRBV6-6 with TRBJ1-4; D might be TRBD1 (5 bases). From germline, CDR1 is MNHNY and CDR2 SVGAGI (reference sequence). V lost 6 bases and J lost 11, with 10 bases in between. CDR3 length: 11 amino acids. The CDR3: CASRFGGKLFF. CDR3 bases: TGTGCCAGCAGGTTTGGGGGGAAACTGTTTTTT.

The chain uses TRBV6-1 and TRBJ2-4, with TRBD1 identical over 7 bases. The CDR3 runs 13 residues. Germline V gives CDR1 MNHNS, CDR2 SASEGT. J lost 7 bases, V lost 6 bases, and 6 bases had no gene match. The CDR3 region is CASRPGQLNIQYF. CDR3 DNA sequence: TGTGCCAGCAGACCGGGACAGTTGAACATTCAGTACTTC.

The genes are TRBV27 and TRBJ2-1, with 7 bases identical to TRBD1. Germline CDR1 is MNHEY and CDR2 is SMNVEV (reference sequence). J was trimmed by 11 bases and V by 3 bases; bases with no gene match: 4. CDR3 length: 12 amino acids. CDR3 coding DNA: TGTGCCAGCAGTTTTCGGGACAGACAGCAGTTCTTC. This codes for CASSFRDRQQFF.

V gene TRBV5-4 combines with J gene TRBJ2-1, with a weak D call TRBD2 (6 bases). The germline V gene encodes CDR1 SGHNT and CDR2 YYREEE (reference sequence). The CDR3 runs 13 residues. Trimming cost V 3 bases and J 12 bases, with 16 bases left between them. For the CDR3, the DNA is TGTGCCAGCAGCTCGGAAGACCTGGGAGGGCAGTTCTTC. Translating it yields CASSSEDLGGQFF.

The V and J genes are TRBV29-1 and TRBJ2-5; D is perhaps TRBD1 (5 bases). Germline loops: CDR1 SQVTM, CDR2 ANQGSEA. This CDR3 has 11 amino acids. V dropped 5 bases and J dropped 4 bases, with 8 bases sitting between them. Here the CDR3 reads CSVQGTETQYF. In DNA, the CDR3 is TGCAGCGTTCAGGGAACAGAGACCCAGTACTTC.

Written as DNA, the CDR3 is TGCGCCAGCAGCGATGGGACGGGGGGGCCCTCGGGCACAGATACGCAGTATTTT. This encodes CASSDGTGGPSGTDTQYF. The chain has TRBV5-1 and TRBJ2-3; 8 positions agree with TRBD2. V dropped 4 bases and J dropped 1; count of bases not matched to a gene: 14. This CDR3 is 18 amino acids long. Germline assignment: CDR1 SGHRS and CDR2 YFSETQ.

The chain is built from TRBV27 and TRBJ1-1; D gene uncertain. With 7 bases removed from V and 1 base from J, the gap between germline ends came to 13 bases. CDR1 is MNHEY, CDR2 SMNVEV, per germline (reference sequence). The CDR3 is made up of 14 amino acids. The CDR3 spells CASIPWGGNTEAFF. CDR3 sequence (DNA): TGTGCCAGCATTCCCTGGGGAGGGAACACTGAAGCTTTCTTT.

The chain joins TRBV5-8 to TRBJ1-2; 7 bases map to TRBD1. Trimming removed 1 base from V and 4 bases from J; junction bases left unmatched: 7. The CDR3 consists of 15 residues. In germline, CDR1 is SGHTS, CDR2 YDEGEE. This CDR3 reads CASSLTGAQSYGYTF. The CDR3 DNA reads TGTGCCAGCAGCTTGACAGGGGCCCAGTCCTATGGCTACACCTTC.

J is TRBJ2-7 and V is TRBV28; 7 nucleotides line up with TRBD2. The J segment lost 3 bases and the V segment lost 4 bases, leaving 9 bases of the junction unmatched. Per germline, CDR1 MDHEN and CDR2 SYDVKM. This CDR3 is 15 amino acids long. CDR3 in DNA: TGTGCCAGCAGTTCCGCCGGACTAGAGCTCTACGAGCAGTACTTC. Protein: CASSSAGLELYEQYF.

DNA for the CDR3: TGCGCCAGCAGCCAACGGCCGGCGGGGGCCCCCTACAATGAGCAGTTCTTC. It specifies CASSQRPAGAPYNEQFF. The chain joins TRBV4-1 to TRBJ2-1; D perhaps matches TRBD2 (7 bases). The CDR3 totals 17 residues. The V end was cut by 2 bases, the J end by 2 bases, with 16 bases between. Germline V gene lookup returns CDR1 MGHRA and CDR2 YSYEKL.

V and J are TRBV7-2 and TRBJ2-5, with D unresolved. Trimming took off 5 bases at V and 0 bases at J, with 10 bases between the two ends. The germline V gene has CDR1 SGHTA and CDR2 FQGNSA. The CDR3 sequence is 14 residues long. DNA of the CDR3: TGTGCCAGCAGCCGAAGTCACTACCAAGAGACCCAGTACTTC. This encodes CASSRSHYQETQYF.

This chain uses TRBV13 with TRBJ1-2; 8 positions match TRBD1. This CDR3 spans 14 amino acids. V lost 5 bases, J lost 6 bases, and 8 bases stayed unmatched. Germline V CDR1 and CDR2: PRHDT, FYEKMQ (reference sequence). Here the CDR3 DNA reads TGTGCCAGCAGCCTTCGACAGGGGATGGATGGCTACACCTTC. Translated: CASSLRQGMDGYTF.

The chain has TRBV4-1 and TRBJ1-3; the D is unclear. Germline V gene lookup returns CDR1 MGHRA and CDR2 YSYEKL. V dropped 5 bases and J dropped 1 base, with 12 bases sitting between them. This CDR3 has 15 amino acids. The CDR3 region is CASSLSGLSGNTIYF. The CDR3 DNA reads TGCGCCAGCAGCTTGTCAGGTCTATCTGGAAACACCATATATTTT.

The chain recombines TRBV7-3 with TRBJ1-1; D may be TRBD1 (5 bases). The CDR3 covers 15 residues. Germline CDR1 and CDR2: SGHTA and FQGTGA. V gave up 0 bases and J gave up 0 bases, with 8 bases separating them. The CDR3 protein is CASSLTADMNTEAFF. The CDR3 DNA reads as TGTGCCAGCAGCTTAACGGCGGACATGAACACTGAAGCTTTCTTT.

The rearrangement links TRBV28 to TRBJ1-1; unclear D gene. Germline lookup yields CDR1 MDHEN and CDR2 SYDVKM. The CDR3 covers 14 residues. V gave up 2 bases and J gave up 5 bases, with 12 bases separating them. Written as DNA, the CDR3 is TGTGCCAGCAGTTTAGGGGTGAGAGGGACTGAAGCTTTCTTT. Translation gives CASSLGVRGTEAFF. Complete variable domain (other parts from reference TRBV28 and TRBJ1-1): DVKVTQSSRYLVKRTGEKVFLECVQDMDHENMFWYRQDPGLGLRLIYFSYDVKMKEKGDIPEGYSVSREKKERFSLILESASTNQTSMYLCASSLGVRGTEAFFGQGTRLTVV.

V is TRBV25-1 and J is TRBJ1-6; 10 nucleotides match TRBD1. V gave up 5 bases and J gave up 8 bases; unmatched junction bases: 9. The CDR3 has 16 residues. The V gene's germline CDR1 is MGHDK and CDR2 SYGVNS. The CDR3 loop is CASSNTGTGAHSPLHF. The DNA for the CDR3 is TGTGCCAGCAGTAACACCGGGACAGGGGCCCATTCACCCCTCCACTTT.

The V call is TRBV7-8, the J call TRBJ2-1; TRBD1 is a possible D gene (5 bases). Trimming removed 1 base from V and 5 bases from J, with 15 bases in between. Germline V gene sequence: CDR1 SGHVS, CDR2 FQNEAQ. The CDR3 is 16 residues long. CDR3 amino acids: CASSLVWGWTHNEQFF. CDR3 sequence (DNA): TGTGCCAGCAGCTTAGTGTGGGGTTGGACACACAATGAGCAGTTCTTC.

The chain uses TRBV5-1 and TRBJ1-5, with D unresolved. With 0 bases removed from V and 7 bases from J, the gap between germline ends came to 11 bases. This CDR3 comprises 14 residues. CDR1 is SGHRS, CDR2 YFSETQ, per germline. The CDR3 DNA sequence: TGCGCCAGCAGCTTGGGTGGGTTCGGGCAGCCCCAGCATTTT. Protein: CASSLGGFGQPQHF. The full variable domain, its missing parts supplied by reference TRBV5-1 and TRBJ1-5, is KAGVTQTPRYLIKTRGQQVTLSCSPISGHRSVSWYQQTPGQGLQFLFEYFSETQRNKGNFPGRFSGRQFSNSRSEMNVSTLELGDSALYLCASSLGGFGQPQHFGDGTRLSIL.

The rearrangement joins TRBV18 to TRBJ2-5; 9 bases line up with TRBD1. CDR3 length equals 16 residues. After removal of 4 bases from V and 4 bases from J, the junction contained 10 bases not matched to a gene. Germline V gene data show CDR1 as KGHSH and CDR2 as LQKENI. The DNA for the CDR3 is TGTGCCAGCTCACTCAACTCGGGACAGGGTTTAGAGACCCAGTACTTC. Translation: CASSLNSGQGLETQYF.

This chain uses TRBV5-1 with TRBJ1-2; D unclear. V was pared by 4 bases and J by 4 bases, with 8 bases between. Germline-derived CDR1 and CDR2 are SGHRS and YFSETQ. This CDR3 has 12 residues. The CDR3 coding sequence is TGCGCCAGCAGCCTGGACGGCTATGGCTACACCTTC. Amino acid sequence: CASSLDGYGYTF.

The V call is TRBV5-1, the J call TRBJ2-7, with 9 positions matching TRBD1. Trimming took 0 bases from V and 4 from J; bases not matched to a gene: 2. CDR1 and CDR2 (germline): SGHRS, YFSETQ. This CDR3 has 14 residues. The CDR3 DNA is TGCGCCAGCAGCTTGGGGGACAGGGAATACGAGCAGTACTTC. Encoded protein: CASSLGDREYEQYF.

CDR3 protein: CASSRTRGGYEQYF. CDR3 bases: TGCGCCAGCTCCAGGACTCGAGGAGGGTACGAGCAGTACTTC. The rearrangement links TRBV10-1 to TRBJ2-7; D might be TRBD2 (6 bases). Germline V gene data show CDR1 as WNHNN and CDR2 as SYGVQD (reference sequence). This CDR3 is 14 amino acids long. V dropped 8 bases and J dropped 4 bases, with 18 bases sitting between them.

The chain carries TRBV19 and TRBJ2-5; the D is unclear. V was trimmed by 3 bases and J by 2 bases, leaving 7 bases between them. Germline V lookup: CDR1 LNHDA, CDR2 SQIVND (reference sequence). The CDR3 length is 13 residues. The CDR3 region is CASSIQSQETQYF. DNA for the CDR3: TGTGCCAGTAGTATTCAGTCTCAAGAGACCCAGTACTTC.